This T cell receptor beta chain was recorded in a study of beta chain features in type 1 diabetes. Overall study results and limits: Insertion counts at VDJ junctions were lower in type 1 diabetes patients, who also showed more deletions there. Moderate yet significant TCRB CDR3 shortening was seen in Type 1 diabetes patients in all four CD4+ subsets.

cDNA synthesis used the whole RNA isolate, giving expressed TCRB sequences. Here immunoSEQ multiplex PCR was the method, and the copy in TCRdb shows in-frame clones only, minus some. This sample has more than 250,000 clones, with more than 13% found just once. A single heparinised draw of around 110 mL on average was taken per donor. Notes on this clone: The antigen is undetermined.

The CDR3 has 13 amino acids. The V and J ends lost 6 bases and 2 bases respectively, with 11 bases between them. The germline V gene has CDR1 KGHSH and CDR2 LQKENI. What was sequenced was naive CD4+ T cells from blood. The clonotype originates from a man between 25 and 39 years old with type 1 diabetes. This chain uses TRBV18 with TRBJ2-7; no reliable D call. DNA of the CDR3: TGTGCCAGCTCGTCCGGGTCCCCCTACGAGCAGTACTTC. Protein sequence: CASSSGSPYEQYF. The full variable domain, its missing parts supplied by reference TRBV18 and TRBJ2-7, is NAGVMQNPRHLVRRRGQEARLRCSPMKGHSHVYWYRQLPEEGLKFMVYLQKENIIDESGMPKERFSAEFPKEGPSILRIQQVVRGDSAAYFCASSSGSPYEQYFGPGTRLTVT.